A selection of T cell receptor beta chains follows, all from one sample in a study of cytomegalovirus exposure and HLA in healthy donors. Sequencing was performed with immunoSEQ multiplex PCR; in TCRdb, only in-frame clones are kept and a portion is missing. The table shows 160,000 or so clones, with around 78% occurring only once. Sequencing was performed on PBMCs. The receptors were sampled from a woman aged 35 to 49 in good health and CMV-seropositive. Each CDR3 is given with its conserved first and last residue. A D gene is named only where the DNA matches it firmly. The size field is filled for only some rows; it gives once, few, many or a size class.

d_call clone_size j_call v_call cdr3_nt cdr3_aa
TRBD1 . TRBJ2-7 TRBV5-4 TGTGCCAGCAGCCGTGAACAGGGGGCCTACGAGCAGTACTTC CASSREQGAYEQYF
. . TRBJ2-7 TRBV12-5 TGTGCTAGTGGTTTCCAGACAGCACACGACGAGCAGTACTTC CASGFQTAHDEQYF
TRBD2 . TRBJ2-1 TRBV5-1 TGCGCCAGCAGCTTGGGAAGCGGGGGGGCGGATGAGCAGTTCTTC CASSLGSGGADEQFF
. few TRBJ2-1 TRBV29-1 TGCAGCGTTGAAGATCCCGGACAGAGCTCCTACAATGAGCAGTTCTTC CSVEDPGQSSYNEQFF
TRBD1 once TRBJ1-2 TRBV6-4 TGTGCCAGCAGTGTGGCAGGGGGCAGAGAATTCTATGGCTACACCTTC CASSVAGGREFYGYTF
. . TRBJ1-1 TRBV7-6 TGTGCCAGCAGCTTAGGTAGATCGGCCCGGGGCACTGAAGCTTTCTTT CASSLGRSARGTEAFF
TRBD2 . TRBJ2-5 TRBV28 TGTGCCAGCAGTTTGGGACTAGCGGGGGACCAAGAGACCCAGTACTTC CASSLGLAGDQETQYF
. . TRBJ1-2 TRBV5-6 TGTGCCAGCAGCCCCCTGGGCCCTAACTATGGCTACACCTTC CASSPLGPNYGYTF
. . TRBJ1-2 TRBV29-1 TGCAGCGTTGATCTGTATGGCTACACCTTC CSVDLYGYTF
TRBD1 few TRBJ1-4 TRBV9 TGTGCCAGCAGCGTAGGACAGGGTAGTGAAAAACTGTTTTTT CASSVGQGSEKLFF
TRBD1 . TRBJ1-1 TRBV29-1 TGCAGCGGTCGACAGGGCCAGAACACTGAAGCTTTCTTT CSGRQGQNTEAFF
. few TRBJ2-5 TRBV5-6 TGTGCCAGCAGCTTCAAACAAATCCAAGAGACCCAGTACTTC CASSFKQIQETQYF
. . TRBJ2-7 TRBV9 TGTGCCAGCAGCGCCCGGGACACCACCTACGAGCAGTACTTC CASSARDTTYEQYF
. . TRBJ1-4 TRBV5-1 TGCGCCAGCAGATTTGGGTCGCAGGGTAATGAAAAACTGTTTTTT CASRFGSQGNEKLFF
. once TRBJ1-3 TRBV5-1 TGCGCCAGCAGCTTGGAGGTGGGAGAGGGACTAAACACCATATATTTT CASSLEVGEGLNTIYF
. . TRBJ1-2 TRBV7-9 TGTGCCAGCAGCTTAGCGTCCGGCTATGGCTACACCTTC CASSLASGYGYTF
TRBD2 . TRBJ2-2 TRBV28 TGTGCCAGCAGTTTAGGGACTAGCGGGGGGACCGGGGAGCTGTTTTTT CASSLGTSGGTGELFF
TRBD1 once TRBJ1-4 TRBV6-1 TGTGCCAGCAGTGAAGGGCAGGACAGGGGCAGGGAAAAACTGTTTTTT CASSEGQDRGREKLFF
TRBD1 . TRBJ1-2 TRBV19 TGTGCCAGTATGAGGGACAGGGTCTATGGCTACACCTTC CASMRDRVYGYTF
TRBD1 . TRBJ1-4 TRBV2 TGTGCCAGCGCCAGGGGGAGTAATGAAAAACTGTTTTTT CASARGSNEKLFF
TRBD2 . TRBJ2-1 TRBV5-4 TGTGCCAGCAGAAGACTAGCGGGGGACAATGAGCAGTTCTTC CASRRLAGDNEQFF
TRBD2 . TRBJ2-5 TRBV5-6 TGTGCCAGCAGCGTATTAGCGGGGGGGTCCGGGGTTACCCAGTACTTC CASSVLAGGSGVTQYF
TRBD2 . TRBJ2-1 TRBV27 TGTGCCAGCAGTTTAGGCGGGGGAGAGCAGTTCTTC CASSLGGGEQFF
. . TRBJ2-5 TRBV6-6 TGTGCCAGCAGTTCCAAAGGGGGAGAGACCCAGTACTTC CASSSKGGETQYF
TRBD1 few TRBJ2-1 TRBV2 TGTGCCAGCACAAACAGGGGGGCCGGTAGGAATGAGCAGTTCTTC CASTNRGAGRNEQFF
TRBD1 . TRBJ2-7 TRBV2 TGTGCCAGCAGTGCTGTGGACAGGGTGGGATACGAGCAGTACTTC CASSAVDRVGYEQYF
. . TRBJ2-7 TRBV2 TGTGCCAGCAGTGAAGTACAAGGGGAAGTGTCCTACGAGCAGTACTTC CASSEVQGEVSYEQYF
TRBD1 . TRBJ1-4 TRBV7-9 TGTGCCAGCAGCTTAGGGACAGGGGACGAAAAACTGTTTTTT CASSLGTGDEKLFF
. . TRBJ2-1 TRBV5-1 TGCGCCAGCAGCTTGGACTCCGGGGTCGCGTTCTTC CASSLDSGVAFF
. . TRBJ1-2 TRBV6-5 TGTGCCAGCTCCGGCACAGGTCGGGCTGGCTATGGCTACACCTTC CASSGTGRAGYGYTF
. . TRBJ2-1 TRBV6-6 TGTGCCAGCCGGAATCAAGACAGGGCGGGATATGAGCAGTTCTTC CASRNQDRAGYEQFF
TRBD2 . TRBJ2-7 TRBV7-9 TGTGCCAGCAGCTTCCCTAGCGGGGGGGCCGAAGAGCAGTACTTC CASSFPSGGAEEQYF
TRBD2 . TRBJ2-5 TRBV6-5 TGTGCCACCGCGGGGGGGACAGAGACCCAGTACTTC CATAGGTETQYF
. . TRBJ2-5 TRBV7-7 TGTGCCAGCAGCCCCGACAGGGTAGCGGTAGAGACCCAGTACTTC CASSPDRVAVETQYF
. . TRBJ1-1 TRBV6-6 TGTGCCAGCACCGGGAACACTGAAGCTTTCTTT CASTGNTEAFF
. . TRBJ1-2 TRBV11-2 TGTGCCAGCAGCCTGAGTGACAGGCCCAACTATGGCTACACCTTC CASSLSDRPNYGYTF
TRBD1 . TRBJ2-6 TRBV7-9 TGTGCCAGCAGCGCGGACAGGGCGTCTGGGGCCAACGTCCTGACTTTC CASSADRASGANVLTF
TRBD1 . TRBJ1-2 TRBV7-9 TGTGCCAGCAGCCCAGAGGACAGGGCGTATGGCTACACCTTC CASSPEDRAYGYTF
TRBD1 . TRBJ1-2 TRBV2 TGTGCCGGCAGTGAAATAGACAGGGTAGGGGGCTACACCTTC CAGSEIDRVGGYTF
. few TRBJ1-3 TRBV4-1 TGCGCCAGCAGCCAAGAGGGGCCAGGGCGAAACACCATATATTTT CASSQEGPGRNTIYF
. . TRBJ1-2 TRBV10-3 TGTGCCACCCAAACAGGGTCCGGCTATGGCTACACCTTC CATQTGSGYGYTF
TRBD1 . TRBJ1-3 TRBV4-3 TGCGCCAGCAGCCGGGACAGGGTGTCTGGAAACACCATATATTTT CASSRDRVSGNTIYF
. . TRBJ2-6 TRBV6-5 TGTGCCAGCAGCAAAGCGGCTGGGGCCAACGTCCTGACTTTC CASSKAAGANVLTF
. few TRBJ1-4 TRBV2 TGTGCCAGCAGTGATTTGCGGGACGAAAAACTGTTTTTT CASSDLRDEKLFF
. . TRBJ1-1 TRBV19 TGTGCCAGTACCCAGGGTTTGAACACTGAAGCTTTCTTT CASTQGLNTEAFF
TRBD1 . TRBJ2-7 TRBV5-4 TGTGCCAGCAGCTCAGGGACAGGGGGGAAGGTCGAGCAGTACTTC CASSSGTGGKVEQYF
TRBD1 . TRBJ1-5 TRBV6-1 TGTGCCAGCAGTGAAATGGGGACAGGGACTCAGCCCCAGCATTTT CASSEMGTGTQPQHF
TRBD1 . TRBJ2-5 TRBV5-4 TGTGCCAGCAGCTTGGGACCCGGGACAGGGGGAGAGACCCAGTACTTC CASSLGPGTGGETQYF
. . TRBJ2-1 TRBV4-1 TGCGCCAGCAGCCAAGATCATGGTGGGGCCCAGTTCTTC CASSQDHGGAQFF